Given below is one TCR beta chain in context. Its matching antigen is unknown. The sample comes from a study of cytomegalovirus exposure and HLA in healthy donors. In the PCR, 60 Vbeta and 13 Jbeta primers were used. Here immunoSEQ multiplex PCR was the method, and the copy in TCRdb shows in-frame clones only, minus some. The sample has about 160,000 clones, 80% seen once. The germline gives CDR1 SGHNT, CDR2 YYREEE (reference sequence). Trimming cost V 0 bases and J 5 bases, with 15 bases left between them. This CDR3 has 15 amino acids. Study results and caveats: In a later analysis, several top co-occurrence clusters appeared linked to parvovirus B19, influenza, CMV and Epstein-Barr virus.

Input material: PBMCs. The sequence was collected from a man aged 25 to 40 in good health and CMV-seronegative. This chain connects TRBV5-4 to TRBJ2-7; tentative D call: TRBD1 (6 bases). This CDR3 is CASSLAGVKHDEQYF. CDR3 sequence (DNA): TGTGCCAGCAGCTTGGCAGGGGTTAAACACGACGAGCAGTACTTC.